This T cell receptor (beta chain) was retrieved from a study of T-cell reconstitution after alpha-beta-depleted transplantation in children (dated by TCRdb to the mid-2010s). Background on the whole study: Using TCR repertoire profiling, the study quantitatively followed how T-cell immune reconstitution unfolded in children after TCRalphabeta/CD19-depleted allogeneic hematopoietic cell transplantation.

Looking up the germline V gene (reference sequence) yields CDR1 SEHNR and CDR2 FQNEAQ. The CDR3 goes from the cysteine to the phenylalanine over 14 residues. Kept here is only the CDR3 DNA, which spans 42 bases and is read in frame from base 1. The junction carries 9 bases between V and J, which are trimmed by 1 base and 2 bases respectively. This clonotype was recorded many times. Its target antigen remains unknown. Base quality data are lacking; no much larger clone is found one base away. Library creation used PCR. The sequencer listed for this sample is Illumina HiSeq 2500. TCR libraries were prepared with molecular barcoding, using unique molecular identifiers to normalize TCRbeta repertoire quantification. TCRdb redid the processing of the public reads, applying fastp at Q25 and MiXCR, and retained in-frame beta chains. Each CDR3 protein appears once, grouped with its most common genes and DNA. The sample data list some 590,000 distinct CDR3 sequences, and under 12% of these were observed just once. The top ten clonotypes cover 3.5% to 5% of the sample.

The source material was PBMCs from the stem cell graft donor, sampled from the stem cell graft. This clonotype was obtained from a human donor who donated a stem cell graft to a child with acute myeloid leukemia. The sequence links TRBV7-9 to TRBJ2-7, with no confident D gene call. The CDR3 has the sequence CASSLEERPYEQYF. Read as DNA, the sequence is TGTGCCAGCAGCTTAGAGGAAAGGCCCTACGAGCAGTACTTC.